This T cell receptor (beta chain) stems from a study of cytomegalovirus exposure and HLA in healthy donors. General study findings and limits: Most CMV-associated TCR beta chains appeared HLA-restricted in a later analysis.

PCR amplification relied on 60 Vbeta primers (plus 13 Jbeta primers). TCRdb's table, derived via immunoSEQ multiplex PCR, lists solely in-frame clones and lacks some. Its table records tens of thousands of clones. Germline assignment: CDR1 LGHNA and CDR2 YSLEER. The CDR3 contains 15 residues. V dropped 3 bases and J dropped 1; count of bases not matched to a gene: 6. With regard to this clone: Antigen specificity is unknown.

This TCR was recovered from a woman aged 40-49 years in good health and CMV-seronegative. Sequencing was performed on PBMCs. This chain uses TRBV4-3 with TRBJ2-7; 7 bases align to TRBD2. The CDR3 DNA follows: TGCGCCAGCAGCCAGTGGGGAGGGTCTTCCTACGAGCAGTACTTC. It translates to CASSQWGGSSYEQYF.